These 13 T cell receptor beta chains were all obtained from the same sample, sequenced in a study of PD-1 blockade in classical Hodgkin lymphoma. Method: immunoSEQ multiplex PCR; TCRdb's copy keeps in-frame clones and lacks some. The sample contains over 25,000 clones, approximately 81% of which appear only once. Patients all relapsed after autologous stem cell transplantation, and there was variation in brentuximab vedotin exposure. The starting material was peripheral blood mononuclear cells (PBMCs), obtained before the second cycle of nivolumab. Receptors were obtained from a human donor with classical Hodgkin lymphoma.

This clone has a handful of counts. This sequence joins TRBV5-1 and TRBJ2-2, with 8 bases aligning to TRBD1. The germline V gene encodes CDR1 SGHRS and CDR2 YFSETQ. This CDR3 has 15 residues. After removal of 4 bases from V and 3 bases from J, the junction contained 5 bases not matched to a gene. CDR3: CASSPRQGHTGELFF. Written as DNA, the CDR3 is TGCGCCAGCAGCCCCAGACAGGGGCACACCGGGGAGCTGTTTTTT. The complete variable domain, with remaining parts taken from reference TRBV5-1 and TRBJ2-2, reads KAGVTQTPRYLIKTRGQQVTLSCSPISGHRSVSWYQQTPGQGLQFLFEYFSETQRNKGNFPGRFSGRQFSNSRSEMNVSTLELGDSALYLCASSPRQGHTGELFFGEGSRLTVL.

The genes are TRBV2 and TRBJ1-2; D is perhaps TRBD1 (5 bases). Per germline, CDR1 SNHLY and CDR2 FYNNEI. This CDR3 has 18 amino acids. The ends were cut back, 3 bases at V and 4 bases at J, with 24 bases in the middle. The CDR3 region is CASSEGGQGSSFGYGYTF. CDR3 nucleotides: TGTGCCAGCAGTGAGGGAGGGCAGGGCTCTAGCTTCGGCTATGGCTACACCTTC.

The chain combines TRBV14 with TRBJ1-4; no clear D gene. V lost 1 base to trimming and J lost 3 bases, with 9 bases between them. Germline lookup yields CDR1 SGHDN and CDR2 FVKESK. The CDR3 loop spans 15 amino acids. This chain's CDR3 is CASSQVGKANEKLFF. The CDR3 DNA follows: TGTGCCAGCAGCCAAGTCGGGAAAGCTAATGAAAAACTGTTTTTT.

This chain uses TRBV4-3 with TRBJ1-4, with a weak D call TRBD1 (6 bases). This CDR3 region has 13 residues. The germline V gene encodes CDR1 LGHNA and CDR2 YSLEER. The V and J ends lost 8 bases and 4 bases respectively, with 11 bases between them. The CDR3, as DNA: TGCGCCAGCGGAATACAGGGTAATGAAAAACTGTTTTTT. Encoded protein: CASGIQGNEKLFF.

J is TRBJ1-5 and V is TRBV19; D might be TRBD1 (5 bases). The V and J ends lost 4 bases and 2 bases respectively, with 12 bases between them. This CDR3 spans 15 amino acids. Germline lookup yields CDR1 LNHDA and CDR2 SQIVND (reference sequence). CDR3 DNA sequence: TGTGCCAGTAGTAGAATGGGACGTGGCAATCAGCCCCAGCATTTT. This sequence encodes CASSRMGRGNQPQHF.

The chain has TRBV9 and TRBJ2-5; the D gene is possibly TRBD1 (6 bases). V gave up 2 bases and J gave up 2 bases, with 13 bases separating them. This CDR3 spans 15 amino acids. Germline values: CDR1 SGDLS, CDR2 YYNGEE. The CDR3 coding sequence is TGTGCCAGCAGCGTCAGTCTAGGACAGCAAGAGACCCAGTACTTC. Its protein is CASSVSLGQQETQYF.

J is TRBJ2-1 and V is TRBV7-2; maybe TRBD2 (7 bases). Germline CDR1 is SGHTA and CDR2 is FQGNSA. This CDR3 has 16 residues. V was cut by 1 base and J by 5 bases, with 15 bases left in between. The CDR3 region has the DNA TGTGCCAGCAGCTTAGTGAGCGGGACAACCAACAATGAGCAGTTCTTC. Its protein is CASSLVSGTTNNEQFF.

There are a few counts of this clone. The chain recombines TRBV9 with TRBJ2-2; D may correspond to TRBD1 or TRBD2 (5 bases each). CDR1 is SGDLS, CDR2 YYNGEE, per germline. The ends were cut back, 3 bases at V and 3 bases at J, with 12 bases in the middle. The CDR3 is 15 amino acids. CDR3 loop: CASSAEGPYTGELFF. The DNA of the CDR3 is TGTGCCAGCAGCGCCGAGGGGCCCTACACCGGGGAGCTGTTTTTT.

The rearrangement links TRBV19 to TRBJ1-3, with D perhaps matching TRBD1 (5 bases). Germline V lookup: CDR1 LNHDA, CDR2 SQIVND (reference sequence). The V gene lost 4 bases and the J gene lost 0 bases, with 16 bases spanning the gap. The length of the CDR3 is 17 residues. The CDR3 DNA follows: TGTGCCAGTAGTAGCCTGGGTGCAGGGCTCTCTGGAAACACCATATATTTT. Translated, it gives CASSSLGAGLSGNTIYF.

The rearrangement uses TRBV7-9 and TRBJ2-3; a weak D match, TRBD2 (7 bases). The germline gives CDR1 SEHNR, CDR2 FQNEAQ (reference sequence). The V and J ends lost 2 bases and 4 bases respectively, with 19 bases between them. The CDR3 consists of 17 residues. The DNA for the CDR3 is TGTGCCAGCAGCTTAAACTGGGGGGGCGAATGGCCAGATACGCAGTATTTT. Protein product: CASSLNWGGEWPDTQYF.

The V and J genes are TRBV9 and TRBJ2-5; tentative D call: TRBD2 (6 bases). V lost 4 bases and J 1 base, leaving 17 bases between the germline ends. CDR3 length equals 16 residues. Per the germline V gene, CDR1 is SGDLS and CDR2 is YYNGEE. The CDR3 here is CASSPQAAGTQETQYF. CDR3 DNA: TGTGCCAGCAGCCCTCAGGCCGCGGGGACCCAAGAGACCCAGTACTTC.

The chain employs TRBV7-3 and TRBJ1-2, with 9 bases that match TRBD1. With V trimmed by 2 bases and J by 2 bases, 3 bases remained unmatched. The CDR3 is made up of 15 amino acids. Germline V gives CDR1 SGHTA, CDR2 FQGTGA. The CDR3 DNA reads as TGTGCCAGCAGCTTACAGGGACAGGGAAACTATGGCTACACCTTC. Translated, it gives CASSLQGQGNYGYTF. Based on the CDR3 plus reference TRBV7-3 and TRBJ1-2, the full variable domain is GAGVSQTPSNKVTEKGKYVELRCDPISGHTALYWYRQSLGQGPEFLIYFQGTGAADDSGLPNDRFFAVRPEGSVSTLKIQRTERGDSAVYLCASSLQGQGNYGYTFGSGTRLTVV.

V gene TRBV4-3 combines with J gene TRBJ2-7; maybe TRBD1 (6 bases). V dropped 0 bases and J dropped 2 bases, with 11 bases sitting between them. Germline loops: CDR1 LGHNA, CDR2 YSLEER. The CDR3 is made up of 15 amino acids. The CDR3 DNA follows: TGCGCCAGCAGCCAAGATCAAGGGGGACCCTACGAGCAGTACTTC. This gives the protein CASSQDQGGPYEQYF.